The 31 T cell receptor beta chains presented below share a single source sample, sequenced in a study of CD8 T cells in ankylosing spondylitis. MiXCR, run by TCRdb on the 5' RACE reads, gives a single entry per CDR3 protein. The sample consists of around 280,000 distinct CDR3 sequences, 15% to 25% of them appearing once. Sequenced input: blood, either unsorted or a sorted T cell fraction (not recorded which). Receptor source: a male donor with ankylosing spondylitis or in good health (not recorded which).

This chain joins TRBV5-5 and TRBJ2-7, with 8 bases identical to TRBD2. With 2 bases clipped from V and 2 bases from J, the junction kept 6 bases outside the gene matches. The CDR3 runs 15 residues. CDR1 is SGHKS and CDR2 is YYEKEE in the germline V gene (reference sequence). The CDR3 DNA reads as TGTGCCAGCAGCTTTGCAGCGGGAGCTACCTACGAGCAGTACGTC. Translated: CASSFAAGATYEQYV.

J is TRBJ1-4 and V is TRBV18; D not resolved. The germline gives CDR1 KGHSH, CDR2 LQKENI. CDR3 length: 17 residues. V lost 3 bases and J lost 7, with 21 bases in between. This CDR3 reads CASSPSEAGPNGEKLFF. CDR3 in DNA: TGTGCCAGCTCACCCTCGGAGGCGGGCCCGAACGGTGAAAAACTGTTTTTT.

This clonotype turned up a few times. The chain joins TRBV6-1 to TRBJ2-3, with unresolved D. The V end lost 7 bases, the J end lost 5 bases, and 7 bases lay between the germline ends. CDR1 and CDR2 (germline): MNHNS, SASEGT. The CDR3 consists of 11 residues. The DNA of the CDR3 is TGTGCCAGCACCTTGGAAGATACGCAGTATTTT. Amino acids: CASTLEDTQYF.

V usage is TRBV30 and J usage is TRBJ2-2; D gene uncertain. CDR1 and CDR2 (germline): GTSNPN, SVGIG (reference sequence). Trimming shortened V by 0 bases and J by 2 bases, and 4 bases separated the two germline ends. This CDR3 has 13 amino acids. The CDR3 sequence is CAWSVSNTGELFF. CDR3 nucleotide sequence: TGTGCCTGGAGTGTCTCTAACACCGGGGAGCTGTTTTTT. The full variable domain, completed using reference TRBV30 and TRBJ2-2, is SQTIHQWPATLVQPVGSPLSLECTVEGTSNPNLYWYRQAAGRGLQLLFYSVGIGQISSEVPQNLSASRPQDRQFILSSKKLLLSDSGFYLCAWSVSNTGELFFGEGSRLTVL.

The CDR3 spells CASSPKPLNTGELFF. The CDR3 bases are TGTGCCAGCAGTCCTAAACCTTTGAACACCGGGGAGCTGTTTTTT. This chain uses TRBV2 with TRBJ2-2; D not certain. The V end was cut by 5 bases, the J end by 1 base, with 11 bases between. This CDR3 region has 15 residues. Germline V gene sequence: CDR1 SNHLY, CDR2 FYNNEI.

The chain joins TRBV5-1 to TRBJ2-1, with D perhaps matching TRBD1 or TRBD2 (8 bases each). This CDR3 has 15 residues. Trimming left V 4 bases short and J 6 bases short, with 17 bases between. Germline V gives CDR1 SGHRS, CDR2 YFSETQ. CDR3 protein: CASSRGGQEGNEQFF. The CDR3 DNA sequence: TGCGCCAGCAGCCGGGGGGGACAGGAGGGCAATGAGCAGTTCTTC.

In this sample, this clonotype turned up a few times. V usage is TRBV4-2 and J usage is TRBJ1-1, with TRBD1 as a possible D gene (6 bases). The V gene lost 0 bases and the J gene lost 1 base, with 9 bases spanning the gap. The CDR3 has 15 amino acids. Per germline, CDR1 LGHNA and CDR2 YNFKEQ. The CDR3 is CASSQETGRNTEAFF. In DNA, the CDR3 is TGTGCCAGCAGCCAAGAAACAGGGAGGAACACTGAAGCTTTCTTT.

This clonotype was picked up many times. The rearrangement links TRBV4-1 to TRBJ1-1; perhaps TRBD1 as D (6 bases). V lost 6 bases and J lost 4, with 15 bases in between. Germline V gives CDR1 MGHRA, CDR2 YSYEKL. The CDR3 sequence is 14 residues long. CDR3 coding DNA: TGCGCCAGCAGGTCTGTTACAGGGCCCACTGAAGCTTTCTTT. Translated, it gives CASRSVTGPTEAFF.

This clonotype was seen only a few times. This rearrangement joins TRBV5-1 to TRBJ2-5; 8 bases are shared with TRBD2. The CDR3 spans 14 residues. With 4 bases clipped from V and 4 bases from J, the junction kept 6 bases outside the gene matches. Per the germline V gene, CDR1 is SGHRS and CDR2 is YFSETQ. CDR3 DNA sequence: TGCGCCAGCAGCCCCCTAGCGGGTGGAGAGACCCAGTACTTC. Its protein is CASSPLAGGETQYF.

The chain uses TRBV5-1 and TRBJ2-1; D gene uncertain. This CDR3 contains 14 residues. Deletions cut 6 bases from V and 6 bases from J, with 16 bases between. The V gene's germline CDR1 is SGHRS and CDR2 YFSETQ. The CDR3 DNA reads as TGCGCCAGCATTGAGACCCAGTTTGCCAATGAGCAGTTCTTC. Translating gives CASIETQFANEQFF.

This sequence joins TRBV6-2 or TRBV6-3 and TRBJ1-1; possibly TRBD1 for D (5 bases). Trimming pared 4 bases from V and 0 bases from J, leaving 12 bases between. This CDR3 comprises 15 residues. Germline-derived CDR1 and CDR2 are MNHEY and SVGEGT. The CDR3 sequence: CASSWGVLLNTEAFF. The CDR3 DNA sequence: TGTGCCAGCAGTTGGGGGGTCCTATTGAACACTGAAGCTTTCTTT.

The chain couples TRBV7-8 to TRBJ1-1; unclear D gene. In germline, CDR1 is SGHVS, CDR2 FQNEAQ. This CDR3 is 14 amino acids long. V lost 1 base, J lost 11 bases, and 17 bases lay in between. CDR3: CASSLVPGSERAFF. The CDR3 coding sequence is TGTGCCAGCAGCTTAGTTCCCGGGTCTGAAAGGGCTTTCTTT.

This clonotype was detected ten times or more. The V and J genes are TRBV12-3 or TRBV12-4 and TRBJ1-6, with TRBD1 as a possible D gene (6 bases). Trimming removed 5 bases at V and 9 bases at J, with 17 bases between. The CDR3 has 15 residues. The CDR3 sequence is CASSPTGPGGSPLHF. CDR3 DNA: TGTGCCAGCAGTCCAACAGGGCCTGGGGGTTCACCCCTCCACTTT.

The chain uses TRBV6-1 and TRBJ2-2; D is uncertain. This CDR3 spans 13 amino acids. CDR1 MNHNS and CDR2 SASEGT come from the germline V gene. Deletions cut 4 bases from V and 7 bases from J, with 10 bases between. The CDR3 sequence: CASSVTPGGELFF. The CDR3 bases are TGTGCCAGCAGTGTCACACCGGGCGGGGAGCTGTTTTTT.

This clonotype was seen more than once but under ten times. The CDR3 DNA follows: TGCAGTGCTAAGGGCCATCAGCCCCAGCATTTT. It encodes CSAKGHQPQHF. The V and J genes are TRBV20-1 and TRBJ1-5; D is unclear. The germline V gene has CDR1 DFQATT and CDR2 SNEGSKA (reference sequence). Trimming cost V 4 bases and J 5 bases, with 6 bases left between them. This CDR3 region has 11 residues.

This clonotype showed up many times. J is TRBJ1-3 and V is TRBV6-1, with 7 bases fitting TRBD1. Germline V CDR1 and CDR2: MNHNS, SASEGT. The CDR3 runs 15 residues. V was clipped by 6 bases and J by 4 bases; unmatched bases: 9. CDR3 sequence: CASRAWDSQGNTIYF. The DNA for the CDR3 is TGTGCCAGCAGAGCCTGGGACAGTCAAGGAAACACCATATATTTT.

This clonotype turned up a few times. This chain connects TRBV20-1 to TRBJ1-1; D uncertain. Deletions cut 2 bases from V and 0 bases from J, with 10 bases between. Germline values: CDR1 DFQATT, CDR2 SNEGSKA (reference sequence). The CDR3 has 14 amino acids. The CDR3 sequence is CSARKASLNTEAFF. The DNA of the CDR3 is TGCAGTGCTAGAAAGGCATCTCTGAACACTGAAGCTTTCTTT.

The chain employs TRBV5-5 and TRBJ1-1; TRBD1 agrees at 9 bases. V lost 4 bases and J lost 0; bases outside the gene matches: 13. The CDR3 totals 18 residues. CDR1 is SGHKS and CDR2 is YYEKEE in the germline V gene (reference sequence). The CDR3 DNA sequence: TGTGCCAGCAGCCGTCTTTACCGGGACAGGGTGGTGAACACTGAAGCTTTCTTT. Translation gives CASSRLYRDRVVNTEAFF.

This clonotype was counted ten times or more. V usage is TRBV9 and J usage is TRBJ2-1; 9 positions agree with TRBD2. This CDR3 has 15 amino acids. The J segment lost 4 bases and the V segment lost 4 bases, leaving 6 bases of the junction unmatched. Germline lookup yields CDR1 SGDLS and CDR2 YYNGEE. CDR3 amino acids: CASSSTSGLYNEQFF. The CDR3 coding sequence is TGTGCCAGCAGCTCGACTAGCGGACTATACAATGAGCAGTTCTTC.

This chain joins TRBV12-3 or TRBV12-4 and TRBJ2-2; tentatively, D is TRBD1 or TRBD2 (5 bases each). The CDR3 contains 17 residues. The V and J ends lost 4 bases and 1 base respectively, with 16 bases between them. The CDR3 DNA follows: TGTGCCAGCAGTTCCTACCTTCCGGGGCGGAACACCGGGGAGCTGTTTTTT. Protein sequence: CASSSYLPGRNTGELFF.

The sample holds many counts of this clonotype. V is TRBV5-5 and J is TRBJ2-7, with 8 bases matching TRBD1. Germline V lookup: CDR1 SGHKS, CDR2 YYEKEE (reference sequence). CDR3 size: 15 residues. V lost 4 bases, J lost 3 bases, and 9 bases stayed unmatched. CDR3 in DNA: TGTGCCAGCAGCCTCACAGGGGGAACCCTCTACGAGCAGTACGTC. It translates to CASSLTGGTLYEQYV.

There are a few counts of this clonotype. This chain connects TRBV20-1 to TRBJ2-7, with a weak D call TRBD1 (6 bases). The CDR3 has 14 residues. Trimming cost V 4 bases and J 3 bases, with 16 bases left between them. Germline loops: CDR1 DFQATT, CDR2 SNEGSKA (reference sequence). CDR3 in amino acids: CSATGTRIIYEQYV. Written as DNA, the CDR3 is TGCAGTGCTACCGGGACACGGATTATCTACGAGCAGTACGTC.

This clonotype has at least ten counts. V and J are TRBV29-1 and TRBJ1-3; D unclear. CDR1 is SQVTM, CDR2 ANQGSEA, per germline. The CDR3 runs to 12 residues. The V end lost 2 bases, the J end lost 4 bases, and 6 bases lay between the germline ends. The CDR3 loop is CSVEYSGNTIYF. DNA for the CDR3: TGCAGCGTTGAATACAGCGGAAACACCATATATTTT.

The CDR3 nucleotides read TGTGCCAGCAGTTCACAGGAGCAGTTCTTC. It yields the protein CASSSQEQFF. The chain combines TRBV28 with TRBJ2-1; D not certain. The CDR3 spans 10 residues. V gave up 4 bases and J gave up 10 bases, with 5 bases separating them. Germline loops: CDR1 MDHEN, CDR2 SYDVKM.

This clonotype showed up just a few times. The rearrangement joins TRBV4-2 to TRBJ2-3; 11 bases match TRBD2. In germline, CDR1 is LGHNA, CDR2 YNFKEQ. The CDR3 sequence is 19 residues long. V lost 4 bases and J lost 1; bases outside the gene matches: 13. In nucleotides, the CDR3 is TGTGCCAGCAGCCGGAAGGCTAGCGGGGGGCCACGGGGCACAGATACGCAGTATTTT. Protein product: CASSRKASGGPRGTDTQYF.

This rearrangement joins TRBV30 to TRBJ1-3; the match to TRBD1 covers 8 bases. The CDR3 contains 14 residues. Germline loops: CDR1 GTSNPN, CDR2 SVGIG (reference sequence). V shed 2 bases and J 3 bases; nucleotides not matched to a gene: 3. The CDR3 nucleotides are TGTGCCTGGAGTTCCACAGGGGGTGGAAACACCATATATTTT. Translated, it gives CAWSSTGGGNTIYF.

This chain links TRBV5-1 with TRBJ1-6, with TRBD1 matching 8 bases. CDR1 and CDR2 from the germline V gene are SGHRS and YFSETQ. The CDR3 is 17 amino acids. V gave up 3 bases and J gave up 7 bases; unmatched junction bases: 12. The CDR3 here is CASSWTGTGSSNSPLHF. The CDR3, as DNA: TGCGCCAGCAGCTGGACCGGGACAGGTTCTTCCAATTCACCCCTCCACTTT.

Of note for this clonotype: Relative to the germline gene, one junction end is altered; a read error may explain this. The rearrangement uses TRBV28 and TRBJ1-1; 11 nucleotides line up with TRBD1. Germline V CDR1 and CDR2: MDHEN, SYDVKM. The CDR3 loop spans 13 amino acids. The CDR3 bases are TGTGCCAGCAGTCTATGGGACAGGGGGGAAGCTTTCTTT. This encodes CASSLWDRGEAFF.

This clonotype showed up just a few times. The chain combines TRBV10-3 with TRBJ2-3, with TRBD2 matching 14 bases. V shed 6 bases, J shed 2 bases, and the junction held 7 bases outside the gene matches. CDR3 size: 17 residues. Germline lookup yields CDR1 ENHRY and CDR2 SYGVKD. CDR3 nucleotide sequence: TGTGCCATCAGAGAGCGACTAGCGGGGGGGCCCACAGATACGCAGTATTTT. As protein: CAIRERLAGGPTDTQYF.

This clonotype was seen at least ten times. CDR3: CASSLVASTDTQYF. The CDR3 bases are TGTGCCAGCAGTTTAGTGGCTTCCACAGATACGCAGTATTTT. The J gene is TRBJ2-3, the V gene TRBV12-3 or TRBV12-4; D uncertain. The CDR3 contains 14 residues. V lost 1 base and J 2 bases, leaving 7 bases between the germline ends.

CDR3 region: CSARAAALSTDTQYF. The CDR3 coding sequence is TGCAGTGCTAGAGCGGCAGCCCTCAGCACAGATACGCAGTATTTT. The chain is built from TRBV20-1 and TRBJ2-3; no clear D. V lost 1 base to trimming and J lost 0 bases, with 11 bases between them. The CDR3 has 15 amino acids. CDR1 and CDR2 from the germline V gene are DFQATT and SNEGSKA (reference sequence).